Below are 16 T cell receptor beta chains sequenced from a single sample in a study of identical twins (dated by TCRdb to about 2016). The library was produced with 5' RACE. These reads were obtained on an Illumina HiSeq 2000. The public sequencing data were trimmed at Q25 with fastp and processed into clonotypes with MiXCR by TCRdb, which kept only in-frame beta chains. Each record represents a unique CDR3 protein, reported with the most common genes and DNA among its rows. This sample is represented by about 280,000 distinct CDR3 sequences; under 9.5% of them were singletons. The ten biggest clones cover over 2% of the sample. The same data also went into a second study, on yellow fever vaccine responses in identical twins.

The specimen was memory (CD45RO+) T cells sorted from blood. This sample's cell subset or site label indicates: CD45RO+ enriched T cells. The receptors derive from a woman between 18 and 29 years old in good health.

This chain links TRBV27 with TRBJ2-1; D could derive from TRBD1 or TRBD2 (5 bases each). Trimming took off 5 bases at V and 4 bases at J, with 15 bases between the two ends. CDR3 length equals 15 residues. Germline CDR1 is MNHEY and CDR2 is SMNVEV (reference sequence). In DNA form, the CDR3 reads TGTGCCAGCAGTAGGGAGACAGAGAAATACAATGAGCAGTTCTTC. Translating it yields CASSRETEKYNEQFF.

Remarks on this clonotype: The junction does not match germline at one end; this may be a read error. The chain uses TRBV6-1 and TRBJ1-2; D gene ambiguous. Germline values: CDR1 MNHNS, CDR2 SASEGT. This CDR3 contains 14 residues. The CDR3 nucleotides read TGTGCCAGCAGTAAAGCGTGGGGTAACTATGGCTACACCTTC. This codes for CASSKAWGNYGYTF.

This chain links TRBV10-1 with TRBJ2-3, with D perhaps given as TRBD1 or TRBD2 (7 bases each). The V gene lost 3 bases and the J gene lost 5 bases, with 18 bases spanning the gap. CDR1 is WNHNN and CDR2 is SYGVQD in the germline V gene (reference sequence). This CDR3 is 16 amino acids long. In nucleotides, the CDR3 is TGCGCCAGCAGTGACAGGGGGGGCCTCTCACAAGATACGCAGTATTTT. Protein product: CASSDRGGLSQDTQYF.

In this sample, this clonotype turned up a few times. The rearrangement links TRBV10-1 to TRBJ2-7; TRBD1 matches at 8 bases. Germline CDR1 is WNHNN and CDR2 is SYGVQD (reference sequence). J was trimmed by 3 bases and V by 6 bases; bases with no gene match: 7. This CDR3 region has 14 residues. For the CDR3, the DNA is TGCGCCAGCAGACCGACAGGGGCCGGCTACGAGCAGTACTTC. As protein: CASRPTGAGYEQYF.

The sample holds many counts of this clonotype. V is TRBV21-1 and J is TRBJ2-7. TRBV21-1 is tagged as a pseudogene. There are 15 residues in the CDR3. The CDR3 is CASSKARVTHYEQYV. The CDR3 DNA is TGTGCCAGCAGCAAAGCGCGAGTTACTCATTACGAGCAGTACGTC.

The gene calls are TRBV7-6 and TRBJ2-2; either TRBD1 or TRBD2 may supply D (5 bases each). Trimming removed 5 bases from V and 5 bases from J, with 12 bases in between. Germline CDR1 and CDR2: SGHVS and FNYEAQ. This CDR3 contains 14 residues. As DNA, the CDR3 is TGTGCCAGCAGCCCCCCTTGGGGGACCGGGGAGCTGTTTTTT. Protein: CASSPPWGTGELFF.

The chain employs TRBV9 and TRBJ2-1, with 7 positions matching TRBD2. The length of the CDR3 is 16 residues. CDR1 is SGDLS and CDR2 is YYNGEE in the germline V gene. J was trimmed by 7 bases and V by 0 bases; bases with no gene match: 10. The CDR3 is CASSVVALAKGNEQFF. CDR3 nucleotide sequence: TGTGCCAGCAGCGTAGTCGCACTAGCGAAGGGTAATGAGCAGTTCTTC.

CDR3 sequence reads: CASSPRTGTNQPQHF. CDR3 nucleotide sequence: TGTGCCAGCAGCCCACGGACAGGCACCAATCAGCCCCAGCATTTT. The chain is built from TRBV6-1 and TRBJ1-5, with 7 bases aligning to TRBD1. The germline V gene encodes CDR1 MNHNS and CDR2 SASEGT. V was clipped by 6 bases and J by 3 bases; unmatched bases: 8. The CDR3 consists of 15 residues.

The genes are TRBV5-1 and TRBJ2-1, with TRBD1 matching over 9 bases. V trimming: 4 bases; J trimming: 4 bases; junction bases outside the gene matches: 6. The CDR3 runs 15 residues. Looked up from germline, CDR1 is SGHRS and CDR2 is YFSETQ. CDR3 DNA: TGCGCCAGCAGCCAGGGACAGGGTGGGTACAATGAGCAGTTCTTC. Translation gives CASSQGQGGYNEQFF.

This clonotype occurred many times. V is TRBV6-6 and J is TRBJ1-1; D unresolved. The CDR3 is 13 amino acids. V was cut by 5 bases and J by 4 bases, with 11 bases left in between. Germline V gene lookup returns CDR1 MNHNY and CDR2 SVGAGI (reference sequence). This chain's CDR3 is CASSQTQTTEAFF. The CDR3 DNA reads TGTGCCAGCAGTCAGACACAGACCACTGAAGCTTTCTTT.

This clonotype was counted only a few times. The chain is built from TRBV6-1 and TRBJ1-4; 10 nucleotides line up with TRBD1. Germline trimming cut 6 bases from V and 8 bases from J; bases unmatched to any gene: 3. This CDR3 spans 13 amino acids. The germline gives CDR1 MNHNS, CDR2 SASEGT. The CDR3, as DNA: TGTGCCAGCAGAGACAGGGGGCAAGAAAAACTGTTTTTT. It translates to CASRDRGQEKLFF.

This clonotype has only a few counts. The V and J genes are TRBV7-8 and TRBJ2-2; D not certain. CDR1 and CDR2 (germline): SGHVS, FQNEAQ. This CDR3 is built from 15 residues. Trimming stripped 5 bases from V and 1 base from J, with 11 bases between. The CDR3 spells CASSRLVGNTGELFF. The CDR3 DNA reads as TGTGCCAGCAGCCGTCTGGTAGGGAACACCGGGGAGCTGTTTTTT. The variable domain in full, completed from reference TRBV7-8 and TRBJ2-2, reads GAGVSQSPRYKVAKRGQDVALRCDPISGHVSLFWYQQALGQGPEFLTYFQNEAQLDKSGLPSDRFFAERPEGSVSTLKIQRTQQEDSAVYLCASSRLVGNTGELFFGEGSRLTVL.

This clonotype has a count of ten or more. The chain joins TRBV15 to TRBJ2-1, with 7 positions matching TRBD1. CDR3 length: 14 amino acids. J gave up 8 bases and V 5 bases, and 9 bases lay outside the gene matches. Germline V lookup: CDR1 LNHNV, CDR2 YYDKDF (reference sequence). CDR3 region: CATSFLQGRDEQFF. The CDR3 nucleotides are TGTGCCACCAGCTTCCTACAGGGGAGAGATGAGCAGTTCTTC.

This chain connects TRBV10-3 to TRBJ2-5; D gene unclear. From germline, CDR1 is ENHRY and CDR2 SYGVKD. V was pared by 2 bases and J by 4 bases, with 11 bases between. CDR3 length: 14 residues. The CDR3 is CAISEVKDRETQYF. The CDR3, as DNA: TGTGCCATCAGTGAGGTAAAAGATCGAGAGACCCAGTACTTC.

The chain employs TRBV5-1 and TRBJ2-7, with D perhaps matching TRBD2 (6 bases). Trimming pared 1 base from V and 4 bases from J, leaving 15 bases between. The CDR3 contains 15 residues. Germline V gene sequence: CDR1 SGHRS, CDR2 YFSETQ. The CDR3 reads CASSLSVDGGYEQYF. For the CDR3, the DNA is TGCGCCAGCAGCTTGTCAGTGGACGGAGGGTACGAGCAGTACTTC.

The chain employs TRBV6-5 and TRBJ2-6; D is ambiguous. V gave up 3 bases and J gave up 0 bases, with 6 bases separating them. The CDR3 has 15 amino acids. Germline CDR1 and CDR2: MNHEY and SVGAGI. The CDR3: CASSYQLSGANVLTF. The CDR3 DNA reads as TGTGCCAGCAGTTATCAGCTCTCTGGGGCCAACGTCCTGACTTTC.